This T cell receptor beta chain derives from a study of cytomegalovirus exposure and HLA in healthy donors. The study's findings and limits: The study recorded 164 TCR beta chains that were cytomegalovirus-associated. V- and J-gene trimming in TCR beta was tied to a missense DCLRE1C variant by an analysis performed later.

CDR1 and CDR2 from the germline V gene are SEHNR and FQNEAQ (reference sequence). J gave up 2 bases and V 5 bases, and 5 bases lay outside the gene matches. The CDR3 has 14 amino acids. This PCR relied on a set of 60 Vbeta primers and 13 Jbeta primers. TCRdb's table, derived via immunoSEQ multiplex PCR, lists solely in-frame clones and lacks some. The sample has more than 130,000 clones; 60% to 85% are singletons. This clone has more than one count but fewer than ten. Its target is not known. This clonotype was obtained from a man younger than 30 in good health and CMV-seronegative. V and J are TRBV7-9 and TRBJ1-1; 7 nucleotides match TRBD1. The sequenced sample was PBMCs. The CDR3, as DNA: TGTGCCAGCAGCGCAGACAGGGTAAACACTGAAGCTTTCTTT. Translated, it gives CASSADRVNTEAFF.